The clone carrying this T cell receptor (beta chain) occurred once. The data stem from a study of technical replicates of blood from several donors. The CDR3 runs 14 residues. V shed 4 bases, J shed 8 bases, and the junction held 8 bases outside the gene matches. Germline CDR1 and CDR2: MNHNY and SVGAGI (reference sequence). Only in-frame clones appear in the TCRdb table, and some are missing; sequencing was by immunoSEQ multiplex PCR. The sample shows more than 65,000 clones, nearly 98% of them seen only once. The TCR was taken from a human donor in good health. Sequences were obtained from T cells isolated from PBMCs. The V and J genes are TRBV6-6 and TRBJ2-4, with 7 bases that match TRBD1. The CDR3 DNA is TGTGCCAGCAGTTGGGACAGCGCCAGGGACATTCAGTACTTC. It specifies CASSWDSARDIQYF.